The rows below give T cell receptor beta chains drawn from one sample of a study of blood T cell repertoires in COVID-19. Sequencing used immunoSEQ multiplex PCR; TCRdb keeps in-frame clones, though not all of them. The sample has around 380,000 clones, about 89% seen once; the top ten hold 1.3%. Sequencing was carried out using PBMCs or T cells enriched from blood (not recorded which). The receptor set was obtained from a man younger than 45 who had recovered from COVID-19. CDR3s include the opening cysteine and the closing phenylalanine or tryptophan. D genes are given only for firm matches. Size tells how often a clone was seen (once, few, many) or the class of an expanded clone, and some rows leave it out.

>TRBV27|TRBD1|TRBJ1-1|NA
TGTGCCAGCAGTTTACTCGGACAGGGGAACACTGAAGCTTTCTTT
CASSLLGQGNTEAFF
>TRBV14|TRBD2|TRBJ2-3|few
TGTGCCAGCAGCCCTATAGCGGGGCCTAGCACAGATACGCAGTATTTT
CASSPIAGPSTDTQYF
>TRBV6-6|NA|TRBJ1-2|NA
TGTGCCAGCTCAGCAGGCGTCTATGGCTACACCTTC
CASSAGVYGYTF
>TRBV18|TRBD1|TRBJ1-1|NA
TGTGCCAGCTCACCCTACGGGACAGGGGGAACCACTGAAGCTTTCTTT
CASSPYGTGGTTEAFF
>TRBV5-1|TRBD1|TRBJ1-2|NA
TGCGCCAGCAGTCCGGACAGGGTGTATGGCTACACCTTC
CASSPDRVYGYTF
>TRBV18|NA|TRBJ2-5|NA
TGTGCCAGCTCAGACCCCGCGACAGGCCAAGAGACCCAGTACTTC
CASSDPATGQETQYF
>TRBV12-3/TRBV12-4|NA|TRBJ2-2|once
TGTGCCAGCACTCTCAGGGCGGCCGGGGAGCTGTTTTTT
CASTLRAAGELFF
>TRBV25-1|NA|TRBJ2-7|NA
TGTGCCAGCGGCAGGGAACTCTACGAGCAGTACTTC
CASGRELYEQYF
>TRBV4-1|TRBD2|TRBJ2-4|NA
TGCGCCAGCAGCCAAAGTCGGGGGGTATACATTCAGTACTTC
CASSQSRGVYIQYF
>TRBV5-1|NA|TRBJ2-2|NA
TGCGCCAGCAGCCCTACGGGATCGAACACCGGGGAGCTGTTTTTT
CASSPTGSNTGELFF
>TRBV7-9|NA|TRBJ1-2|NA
TGTGCCAGCAGCTCCTCGGACAGTCCCCACTATGGCTACACCTTC
CASSSSDSPHYGYTF
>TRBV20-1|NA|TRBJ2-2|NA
TGCAGTGCTACTGAACAACGGGGATCCACCGGGGAGCTGTTTTTT
CSATEQRGSTGELFF
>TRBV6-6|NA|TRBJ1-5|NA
TGTGCCAGCAGTTACCCGACTTCCGCCGCCAATCAGCCCCAGCATTTT
CASSYPTSAANQPQHF
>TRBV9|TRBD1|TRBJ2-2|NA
TGTGCCAGCACCCTGGACAGGGGTGGCGGGGAGCTGTTTTTT
CASTLDRGGGELFF
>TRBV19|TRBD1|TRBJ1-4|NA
TGTGCCACCAGAACGCAGGGGGCCACTAATGAAAAACTGTTTTTT
CATRTQGATNEKLFF
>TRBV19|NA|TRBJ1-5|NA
TGTGCCAGTAGTATTTCAGGGGTACTCAATCAGCCCCAGCATTTT
CASSISGVLNQPQHF
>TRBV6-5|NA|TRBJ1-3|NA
TGTGCCAGCAGTTACTCTGGGGCCGTAAACACCATATATTTT
CASSYSGAVNTIYF
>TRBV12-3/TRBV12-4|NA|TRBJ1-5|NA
TGTGCCAGCAGTTTAGCGCAGTATCAGCCCCAGCATTTT
CASSLAQYQPQHF
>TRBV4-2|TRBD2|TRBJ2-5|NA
TGTGCCAGCAGCCAACAGCGGGGGGGCCGGGAGACCCAGTACTTC
CASSQQRGGRETQYF
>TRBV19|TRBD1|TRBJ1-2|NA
TGTGCCAGTAGTATTGGGGACAGCTATGGCTACACCTTC
CASSIGDSYGYTF
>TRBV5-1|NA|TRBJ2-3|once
TGCGCCAGCAGGACCAGGGTTTCTAGCACAGATACGCAGTATTTT
CASRTRVSSTDTQYF
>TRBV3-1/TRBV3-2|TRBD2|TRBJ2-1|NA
TGTGCCAGCAGCCAAGGTGGCGGGGGGCTGGCTGAGCAGTTCTTC
CASSQGGGGLAEQFF
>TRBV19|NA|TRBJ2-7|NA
TGTGCCAGTAGTATCCGGGGAAGCGAGCAGTACTTC
CASSIRGSEQYF
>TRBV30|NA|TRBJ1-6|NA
TGTGGTTGGCGGATTTCCTATAATTCACCCCTCCACTTT
CGWRISYNSPLHF
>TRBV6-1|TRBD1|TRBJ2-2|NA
TGTGCCAGCAGTGTTACCGGGACAGAAGTGCACACCGGGGAGCTGTTTTTT
CASSVTGTEVHTGELFF
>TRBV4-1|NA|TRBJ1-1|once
TGCGCCAGCAGCCATTACTTCCAGACAGGAACGAACACTGAAGCTTTCTTT
CASSHYFQTGTNTEAFF
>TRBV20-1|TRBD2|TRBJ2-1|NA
TGCAGTGCTGTAGCGGGGGAGCAGTTCTTC
CSAVAGEQFF
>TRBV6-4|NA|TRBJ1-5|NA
TGTGCCAGCAGCAGCTGGGGCGAAGACAGCAATCAGCCCCAGCATTTT
CASSSWGEDSNQPQHF
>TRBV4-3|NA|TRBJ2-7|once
TGCGCCAGCAGCCAAGCGATCCAGGGGTCCGAGCAGTACTTC
CASSQAIQGSEQYF
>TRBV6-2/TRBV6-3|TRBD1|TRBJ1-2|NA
TGTGCCAGCAGTCCGCAACCGGGACAGGGTGTTCAGACCTATGGCTACACCTTC
CASSPQPGQGVQTYGYTF
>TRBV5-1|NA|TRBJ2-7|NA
TGCGCCAGCAGCGGAGGTGGTTACGAGCAGTACTTC
CASSGGGYEQYF
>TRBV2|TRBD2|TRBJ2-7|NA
TGTGCCAGCAGTGAGGGCTTACGACTAGCTCTTAAAAACTACGAGCAGTACTTC
CASSEGLRLALKNYEQYF
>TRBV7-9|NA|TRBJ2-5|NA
TGTGCCAGCAGCTTCCCCACAGGGACCCTTCGCCAAGAGACCCAGTACTTC
CASSFPTGTLRQETQYF
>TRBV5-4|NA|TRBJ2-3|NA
TGTGCCAGCAGCTTAACGACTAGGACAGATACGCAGTATTTT
CASSLTTRTDTQYF
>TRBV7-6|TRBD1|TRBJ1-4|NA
TGTGCCAGCAGCTCGACAGGGAATAAAAAACTGTTTTTT
CASSSTGNKKLFF
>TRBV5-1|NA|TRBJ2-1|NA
TGCGCCAGCAGCTTGGCCGAGGATTACAATGAGCAGTTCTTC
CASSLAEDYNEQFF
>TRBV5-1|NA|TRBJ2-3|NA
TGCGCCAGCAGCTTAACAGTAAATCTTGGCACAGATACGCAGTATTTT
CASSLTVNLGTDTQYF
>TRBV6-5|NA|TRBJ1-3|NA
TGTGCCAGCAGTCAACAGGGAAACACCATATATTTT
CASSQQGNTIYF
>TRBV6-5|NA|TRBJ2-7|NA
TGTGCCAGCAGTTACGGCGGGGCATCCAACTACGAGCAGTACTTC
CASSYGGASNYEQYF
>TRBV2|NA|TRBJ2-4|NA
TGTGCCAGCAGTGACTACCACGTGTACTTC
CASSDYHVYF
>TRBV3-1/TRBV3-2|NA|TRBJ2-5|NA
TGTGCCAGCAGCCAAGATCTCGCTAGTGGGACCCAGTACTTC
CASSQDLASGTQYF
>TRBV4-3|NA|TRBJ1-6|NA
TGCGCCAGCAGCCGCGGGGCCAGCTCCTATAATTCACCCCTCCACTTT
CASSRGASSYNSPLHF
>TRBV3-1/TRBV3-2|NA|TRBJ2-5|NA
TGTGCCAGCAGCCAAGATTCTGGGACGGGGGTGGCCCAGTACTTC
CASSQDSGTGVAQYF
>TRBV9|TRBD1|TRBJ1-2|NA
TGTGCCAGCAGCTCCGCCACCGGGACAGAGGACTATGGCTACACCTTC
CASSSATGTEDYGYTF
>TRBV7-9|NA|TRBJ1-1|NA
TGTGCCAGCAGCTTAGACGGGGTTTGGTCGCGGGCTGAAGCTTTCTTT
CASSLDGVWSRAEAFF
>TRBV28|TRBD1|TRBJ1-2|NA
TGTGCCAGCAGTCAGGACAGGGGCCTGTATGGCTACACCTTC
CASSQDRGLYGYTF
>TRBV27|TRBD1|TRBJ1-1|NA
TGTGCCAGCAGGTACAGGGGGGGAACTGAAGCTTTCTTT
CASRYRGGTEAFF
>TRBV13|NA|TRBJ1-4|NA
TGTGCCAGCAGTTTTCGGGGGGAATTGGATGAAAAACTGTTTTTT
CASSFRGELDEKLFF
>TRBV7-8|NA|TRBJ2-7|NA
TGTGCCAGCAGCTTAAACAGGGTGGCCTACGAGCAGTACTTC
CASSLNRVAYEQYF
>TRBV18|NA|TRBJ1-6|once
TGTGCCAGCTCACCGGACAGAAATTCACCCCTCCACTTT
CASSPDRNSPLHF
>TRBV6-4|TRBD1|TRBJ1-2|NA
TGTGCCAGCAGTGACAAAAAGGACAGGGAAGACTATGGCTACACCTTC
CASSDKKDREDYGYTF
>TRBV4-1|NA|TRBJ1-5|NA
TGCGCCAGCAGCCAAGGTCTCGGTCAGCCCCAGCATTTT
CASSQGLGQPQHF
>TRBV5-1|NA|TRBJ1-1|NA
TGCGCCAGCAGGACAGCCGCAAACACTGAAGCTTTCTTT
CASRTAANTEAFF
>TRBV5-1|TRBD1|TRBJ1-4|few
TGCGCCAGCAGCGACGGATTACAGGGGGCGAATGAAAAACTGTTTTTT
CASSDGLQGANEKLFF
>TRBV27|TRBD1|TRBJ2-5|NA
TGTGCCAGCTGGAATCCGGGACAGGGACAAGAGACCCAGTACTTC
CASWNPGQGQETQYF
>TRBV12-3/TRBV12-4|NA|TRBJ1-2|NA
TGTGCCAGCAGCCCCGCCGGGGTTGGCTACACCTTC
CASSPAGVGYTF
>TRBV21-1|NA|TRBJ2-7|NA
TGTGCCAGCAGCAAAGAGGGGGACAGGGCCTACGAGCAGTACTTC
CASSKEGDRAYEQYF
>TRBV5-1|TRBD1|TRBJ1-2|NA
TGCGCCAGCAGCTACAAAACAGGGGGTAGCAACTATGGCTACACCTTC
CASSYKTGGSNYGYTF
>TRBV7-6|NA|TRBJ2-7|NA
TGTGCCAGCAGCTTAGACCTTGGGGGCCCCTACGAGCAGTACTTC
CASSLDLGGPYEQYF
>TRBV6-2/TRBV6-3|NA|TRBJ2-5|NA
TGTGCCAGCAGTTACCTAAGGAGGAGAGGAGAGACCCAGTACTTC
CASSYLRRRGETQYF